This T cell receptor beta chain was obtained from a study of post-analysis software for immune sequencing data. Overall study findings and caveats: Strong co-clustering by F measure was evident for samples that had been prepared in the same batch. Roughly five TRBV segments were more frequent in patients than controls; TRBV5-6, TRBV5-1 and TRBV20-1 belonged to this group.

TCR beta libraries were prepared from cDNA with unique molecular identifiers. TCRdb redid the calling of the PCR reads with MiXCR, one entry per CDR3 protein. This table has fewer than 850,000 distinct CDR3 sequences, 25% to 30% appearing once. About this clonotype itself: As yet, its antigen is unknown.

Germline CDR1 reads DFQATT; CDR2 reads SNEGSKA (reference sequence). The CDR3 runs 15 residues. The J segment lost 5 bases and the V segment lost 5 bases, leaving 13 bases of the junction unmatched. The chain joins TRBV20-1 to TRBJ2-3, with 7 bases identical to TRBD2. The sequence was obtained from a girl between 10 and 17 years old with multiple sclerosis. Sequencing used blood. CDR3 sequence reads: CSAGGIAGPGDTQYF. CDR3 sequence (DNA): TGCAGTGCTGGAGGGATAGCGGGCCCGGGAGATACGCAGTATTTT.